These 5 T cell receptor beta chains were sequenced from one sample in a study of cytomegalovirus exposure and HLA in healthy donors. The PCR used 60 Vbeta and 13 Jbeta primers. This table comes from immunoSEQ multiplex PCR, and its TCRdb copy is limited to in-frame clones, with some not included. The sample lists more than 120,000 clones; approximately 79% were seen once. Material: PBMCs. The source is a woman in her 30s in good health and CMV-seronegative.

The gene calls are TRBV7-3 and TRBJ2-3; D is ambiguous. CDR1 is SGHTA and CDR2 is FQGTGA in the germline V gene. The CDR3 has 13 residues. V was shortened by 3 bases and J by 0 bases, with 4 bases between the two germline ends. CDR3 DNA: TGTGCCAGCAGCTTCATTAGCACAGATACGCAGTATTTT. It encodes CASSFISTDTQYF.

The genes are TRBV7-2 and TRBJ1-5; D is perhaps TRBD1 (5 bases). V was cut by 7 bases and J by 3 bases, with 13 bases left in between. CDR3 length: 14 residues. The V gene's germline CDR1 is SGHTA and CDR2 FQGNSA. The CDR3 spells CASTLGGVNQPQHF. The CDR3 coding sequence is TGTGCCAGCACCCTTGGGGGGGTCAATCAGCCCCAGCATTTT.

The chain is built from TRBV5-8 and TRBJ2-1, with 8 bases identical to TRBD2. The CDR3 is 11 residues long. V gave up 5 bases and J gave up 15 bases; unmatched junction bases: 7. In germline, CDR1 is SGHTS, CDR2 YDEGEE. CDR3 amino acids: CASREAGGLFF. Here the CDR3 DNA reads TGTGCCAGCAGAGAGGCGGGAGGTCTGTTCTTC.

This clone was picked up a small number of times. The rearrangement links TRBV5-6 to TRBJ2-7, with D possibly TRBD1 on 6 matching bases. V lost 3 bases to trimming and J lost 4 bases, with 11 bases between them. The CDR3 loop spans 13 amino acids. Germline V gene sequence: CDR1 SGHDT, CDR2 YYEEEE. This CDR3 reads CASSSTGRYEQYF. Here the CDR3 DNA reads TGTGCCAGCAGCTCTACAGGGCGATACGAGCAGTACTTC.

This chain joins TRBV5-1 and TRBJ1-1; D possibly corresponds to TRBD1 (6 bases). This CDR3 is built from 13 residues. V dropped 3 bases and J dropped 2 bases, with 8 bases sitting between them. Germline loops: CDR1 SGHRS, CDR2 YFSETQ. CDR3 nucleotide sequence: TGCGCCAGCAGCTACAGGGCAAACACTGAAGCTTTCTTT. Translated, it gives CASSYRANTEAFF.